This T cell receptor beta chain appears in the sequencing data of a study of breast tumors, draining lymph nodes, adjacent tissues (dated by TCRdb to between 2015 and 2016). For the study in its entirety: TCR beta repertoires were compared across tumor, adjacent nontumor tissue and axillary lymph nodes obtained from breast cancer patients. The study aimed to assess the relationships and possible T-cell exchange between tumor, surrounding tissue and draining lymph node repertoires in human breast cancer.

There are many counts of this clonotype. The specificity of this receptor is unknown. Base qualities are not at hand, and no much larger clone is one base apart. The sequencing machine was an Illumina HiSeq 2000. TCR beta chain libraries were generated by multiplex PCR amplification. High-throughput sequencing was used to analyze the amplified TCR beta chain products. Using fastp at Q25 and MiXCR, TCRdb reprocessed the public reads and kept productive beta chains. Under each unique CDR3 protein, matching rows form one entry showing the most common genes and DNA. For this sample there are about 130,000 distinct CDR3 sequences; nearly 20% appear just once. Of the sample, less than 4% is held by the ten largest clones. CDR1 and CDR2, per the germline V gene, are MNHEY and SVGAGI. V ends up 1 base short and J 0 bases short, with an unmatched junction base count of 8. The CDR3 covers 17 residues, taking in both the cysteine and the phenylalanine. Only the CDR3 DNA is retained, 51 bases long and in frame from the first base.

The paper as a whole reports these results and caveats: Tumor T-cell repertoires showed less diversity than lymph node repertoires and more diversity than nontumor tissue repertoires, and tumor T-cell repertoires showed preferential V and J gene usage. In luminal-like breast cancer, tumor and nontumor tissue repertoires resembled each other significantly more than in basal-like breast cancer. The data were considered consistent with most tumor T cells being derived from the lymph node and subsequently expanding within tumor tissue. Rather than being directly demonstrated, the conclusion that tumor T cells originate in lymph nodes was presented as consistent with a hypothesis.

Lymph node samples came from the axillary draining lymph nodes of breast cancer patients. This receptor was obtained from a female donor with breast cancer. Some clones in this sample may be carry-over from other donors' samples. Sequencing was done on a sample of axillary lymph node tissue. The chain joins TRBV6-5 to TRBJ1-2; TRBD1 agrees with 7 junctional bases. CDR3 region: CASSYLRTGLANYGYTF. The bases are TGTGCCAGCAGTTACTTAAGGACAGGCCTAGCTAACTATGGCTACACCTTC.